One sample yielded the 4 T cell receptor beta chains listed below, sequenced in a study of blood T cell repertoires in COVID-19. Produced via immunoSEQ multiplex PCR; TCRdb's table is partial and in-frame only. The data contain 400,000 to 500,000 clones, 70% to 90% of them singletons. Sequenced: PBMCs or T cells enriched from blood (not recorded which). These receptors all stem from a woman in her thirties or forties who had recovered from COVID-19.

This chain links TRBV2 with TRBJ2-4; TRBD1 agrees at 8 bases. The germline gives CDR1 SNHLY, CDR2 FYNNEI. V lost 2 bases, J lost 3 bases, and 18 bases stayed unmatched. The CDR3 covers 20 residues. CDR3 sequence reads: CASSELVYEGQGYDKNIQYF. Here the CDR3 DNA reads TGTGCCAGCAGTGAATTGGTTTATGAAGGACAGGGTTACGACAAAAACATTCAGTACTTC.

The chain links TRBV6-6 to TRBJ1-4; a possible D gene is TRBD1 (5 bases). Germline V lookup: CDR1 MNHNY, CDR2 SVGAGI (reference sequence). Trimming took 9 bases from V and 6 from J, leaving 14 bases between them. This CDR3 is 13 amino acids long. DNA for the CDR3: TGTGCCAGTGCCCAGGGATCCGATGAAAAACTGTTTTTT. It translates to CASAQGSDEKLFF.

V usage is TRBV4-3 and J usage is TRBJ2-1; 9 bases agree with TRBD1. The CDR3 loop spans 16 amino acids. Trimming took 4 bases from V and 5 from J; bases not matched to a gene: 9. The germline V gene has CDR1 LGHNA and CDR2 YSLEER. CDR3 coding DNA: TGCGCCAGCAGCCCGTCAGGGACAGGGTGGGACAATGAGCAGTTCTTC. Amino acids: CASSPSGTGWDNEQFF.

The chain employs TRBV24-1 and TRBJ2-3; 7 bases agree with TRBD1. The CDR3 runs 18 residues. The V gene end was trimmed by 4 bases and the J gene end by 4 bases; junction bases not matched to a gene: 16. CDR1 is KGHDR, CDR2 SFDVKD, per germline. CDR3 region: CATSDSTWDSRSPDTQYF. The DNA of the CDR3 is TGTGCCACCAGTGACTCGACATGGGACAGCAGAAGTCCAGATACGCAGTATTTT.